The clone carrying this TCR beta chain was counted a few times. The antigen is unknown. The study sequenced TCR beta in blood CD8+ and CD4+ T cells. FACS was used to enrich TEMRA cells, whereas the CD8+ and CD4+ T cells were obtained by negative isolation. The record originates from a study of CD8 T cells in Susac syndrome. The CDR3 is made up of 12 amino acids. The V gene's germline CDR1 is SQVTM and CDR2 ANQGSEA. Trimming pared 5 bases from V and 8 bases from J, leaving 13 bases between. Random hexamers served to reverse transcribe about 0.45 to 1 ug RNA. A multiplex approach, immunoSEQ multiplex PCR, amplified TCR beta CDR3 across 54 Vbeta and 13 Jbeta. Each CDR3 protein gets one entry after TCRdb re-called the immunoSEQ multiplex PCR reads with MiXCR. The repertoire holds approximately 200,000 distinct CDR3 sequences, nearly 95% seen once, with approximately 0.093% in the top ten. Study-wide results and caveats: As the study acknowledged, the number of individuals in its TCR sequencing and HLA analysis was relatively small.

This sequence originates from a human donor with multiple sclerosis. This chain connects TRBV29-1 to TRBJ2-4; the D gene is possibly TRBD1 (6 bases). The sequenced material came from CD4+ T cells from PBMCs. CDR3 coding DNA: TGCAGCGTTCAGGGGCTCGGGGACATTCAGTACTTC. Amino acids: CSVQGLGDIQYF.